This T cell receptor beta chain originates from a study of OX40 agonist ivuxolimab in advanced cancers. The data were produced by immunoSEQ multiplex PCR, yet TCRdb's version contains in-frame clones alone and is incomplete. This sample has 90,000 or so clones, with more than 85% found just once. The V and J ends lost 1 base and 6 bases, in that order; junction bases with no gene match: 1. Germline V lookup: CDR1 SGHDN, CDR2 FVKESK. The CDR3 loop spans 14 amino acids. This chain joins TRBV14 and TRBJ2-7; 12 bases are a match to TRBD2. Source: CD4+ or CD8+ T cells sorted from blood, taken in a trial of the OX40 agonist ivuxolimab. The clonotype originates from an adult with an advanced solid tumor such as melanoma, head and neck, liver or kidney cancer. DNA for the CDR3: TGTGCCAGCAGCCAAGGGACTAGCGGGACCGAGCAGTACTTC. Translating gives CASSQGTSGTEQYF.